These 3 T cell receptor beta chains share one sample of origin, sequenced in a study of blood T cell repertoires in COVID-19. Data came from immunoSEQ multiplex PCR; TCRdb stores just in-frame clones and leaves some out. The data show roughly 97,000 clones, roughly 79% seen once. The sample taken for sequencing was peripheral blood. The receptors shown here come from a man between 65 and 79 years old with acute or convalescent COVID-19.

V gene TRBV3-1 (or the pseudogene TRBV3-2) combines with J gene TRBJ2-3, with TRBD2 identical over 8 bases. Trimming cost V 4 bases and J 1 base; bases outside gene matches: 10. Germline-derived CDR1 and CDR2 are LGHDT and YNNKEL (reference sequence). The CDR3 is 17 residues long. CDR3 nucleotides: TGTGCCAGCAGCCCACGCGTCGCGGGGGGCCGCACAGATACGCAGTATTTT. It translates to CASSPRVAGGRTDTQYF.

The chain uses TRBV3-1 (or the pseudogene TRBV3-2) and TRBJ2-7; tentative D call: TRBD2 (7 bases). Germline assignment: CDR1 LGHDT and CDR2 YNNKEL (reference sequence). Trimming left V 0 bases short and J 2 bases short, with 20 bases between. The CDR3 loop spans 18 amino acids. The DNA for the CDR3 is TGTGCCAGCAGCCAAGACTCGGCGAGGGGGAGGGGGACCTACGAGCAGTACTTC. Translated: CASSQDSARGRGTYEQYF.

J is TRBJ1-2 and V is TRBV18; 7 bases map to TRBD1. The CDR3 extends over 13 amino acids. Germline loops: CDR1 KGHSH, CDR2 LQKENI. V gave up 3 bases and J gave up 8 bases; unmatched junction bases: 6. CDR3 in DNA: TGTGCCAGCTCACCGCGACAGGGTGAAGGCTACACCTTC. The encoded protein is CASSPRQGEGYTF.